A selection of T cell receptor beta chains follows, all from one sample in a study of early T cells in non-severe SARS-CoV-2 infection. A single record per CDR3 protein comes from TCRdb applying MiXCR to the 5' RACE reads. The sample lists about 56,000 distinct CDR3 sequences; less than 15% were seen once. Sequences were derived from whole blood, sampled at baseline. Receptors were obtained from an adult who was a healthcare worker with PCR-confirmed SARS-CoV-2 infection or an uninfected control (not recorded which). CDR3s include the opening cysteine and the closing phenylalanine or tryptophan. D genes are given only for firm matches. The listing skips clone size in some rows; elsewhere it reads once, few, many or a size class.

clone_size: few
j_call: TRBJ2-5
d_call: .
v_call: TRBV7-6
cdr3_nt: TGTGCCAGCAGCTTACGGACAGCCCCCCGGGAGACCCAGTACTTC
cdr3_aa: CASSLRTAPRETQYF

clone_size: many
j_call: TRBJ1-2
d_call: .
v_call: TRBV29-1
cdr3_nt: TGCAGCGTTGAAGAAGAGGCAGGGGGCTACACCTTC
cdr3_aa: CSVEEEAGGYTF

clone_size: few
j_call: TRBJ1-6
d_call: .
v_call: TRBV2
cdr3_nt: TGTGCCAGCTGCCCCGCGGGAGGCAATTCACCCCTCCACTTT
cdr3_aa: CASCPAGGNSPLHF

clone_size: .
j_call: TRBJ2-3
d_call: .
v_call: TRBV6-2/TRBV6-3
cdr3_nt: TGTGCCAGCAGTTACCAGACTCCGGAGGATACGCAGTATTTT
cdr3_aa: CASSYQTPEDTQYF

clone_size: .
j_call: TRBJ2-3
d_call: TRBD1
v_call: TRBV19
cdr3_nt: TGTGCCACTAGACAGGGGGCTACAGATACGCAGTATTTT
cdr3_aa: CATRQGATDTQYF

clone_size: few
j_call: TRBJ2-3
d_call: TRBD1
v_call: TRBV7-9
cdr3_nt: TGTGCCAGCAGCATGTCCCGGGACAGACACACAGATACGCAGTATTTT
cdr3_aa: CASSMSRDRHTDTQYF

clone_size: .
j_call: TRBJ1-1
d_call: TRBD1
v_call: TRBV19
cdr3_nt: TGTGCCAGTAGTATAGATGTAAACAGGGGGCTCTATGGGAGCACTGAAGCTTTCTTT
cdr3_aa: CASSIDVNRGLYGSTEAFF

clone_size: .
j_call: TRBJ2-7
d_call: TRBD2
v_call: TRBV5-1
cdr3_nt: TGCGCCAGCAGGCCGGGACTAGGGCGACAATACGAGCAGTACTTC
cdr3_aa: CASRPGLGRQYEQYF

clone_size: few
j_call: TRBJ2-1
d_call: .
v_call: TRBV14
cdr3_nt: TGTGCCAGCAGCCTATCCCTAGCGATCCATGAGCAGTTCTTC
cdr3_aa: CASSLSLAIHEQFF

clone_size: medium-sized
j_call: TRBJ1-2
d_call: TRBD1
v_call: TRBV12-3/TRBV12-4
cdr3_nt: TGTGCCAGCACCGTCGGGACAGCTTCTGGCTACACCTTC
cdr3_aa: CASTVGTASGYTF

clone_size: few
j_call: TRBJ1-5
d_call: .
v_call: TRBV7-2
cdr3_nt: TGTGCCAGCAGCTTAGGATGGGGAGGGGCTCAGCCCCAGCATTTT
cdr3_aa: CASSLGWGGAQPQHF

clone_size: few
j_call: TRBJ2-3
d_call: TRBD1
v_call: TRBV24-1
cdr3_nt: TGTGCCACCAGTGAGCCCCCGGGACAGGGGAGCACAGATACGCAGTATTTT
cdr3_aa: CATSEPPGQGSTDTQYF

clone_size: .
j_call: TRBJ1-1
d_call: TRBD1
v_call: TRBV4-1
cdr3_nt: TGCGCCAGCAGCCACATTATGACAGGGCTGGGCACTGAAGCTTTCTTT
cdr3_aa: CASSHIMTGLGTEAFF